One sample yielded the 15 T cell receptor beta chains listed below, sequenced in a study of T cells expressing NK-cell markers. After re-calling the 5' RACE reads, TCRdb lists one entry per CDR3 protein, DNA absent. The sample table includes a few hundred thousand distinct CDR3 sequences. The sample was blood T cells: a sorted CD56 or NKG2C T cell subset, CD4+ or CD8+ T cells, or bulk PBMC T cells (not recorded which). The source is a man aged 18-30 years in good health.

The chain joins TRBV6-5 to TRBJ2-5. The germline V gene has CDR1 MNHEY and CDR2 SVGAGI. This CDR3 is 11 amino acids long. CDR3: CASGIVGTQYF.

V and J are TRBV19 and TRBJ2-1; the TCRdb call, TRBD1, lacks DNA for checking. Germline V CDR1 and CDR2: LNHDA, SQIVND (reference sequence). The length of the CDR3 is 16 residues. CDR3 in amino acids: CASSYPGGRMEGEQFF.

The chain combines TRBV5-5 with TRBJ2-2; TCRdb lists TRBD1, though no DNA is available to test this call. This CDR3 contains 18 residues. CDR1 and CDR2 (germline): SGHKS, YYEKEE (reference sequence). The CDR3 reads CASSLLTGGHANTGELFF.

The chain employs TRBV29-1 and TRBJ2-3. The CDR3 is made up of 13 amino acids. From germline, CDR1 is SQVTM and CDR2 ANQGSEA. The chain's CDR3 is CSVEEAGGDTQYF.

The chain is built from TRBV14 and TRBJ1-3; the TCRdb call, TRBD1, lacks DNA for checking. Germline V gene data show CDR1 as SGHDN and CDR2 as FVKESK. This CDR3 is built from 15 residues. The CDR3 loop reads CASSRDRISGNTIYF.

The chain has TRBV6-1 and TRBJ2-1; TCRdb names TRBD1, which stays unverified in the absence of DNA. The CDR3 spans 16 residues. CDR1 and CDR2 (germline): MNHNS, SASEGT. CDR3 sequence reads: CASSRTTESSYNEQFF.

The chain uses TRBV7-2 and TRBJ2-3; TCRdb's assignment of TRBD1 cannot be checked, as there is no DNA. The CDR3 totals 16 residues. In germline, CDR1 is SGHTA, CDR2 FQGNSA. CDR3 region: CASSLAGGVGTDTQYF.

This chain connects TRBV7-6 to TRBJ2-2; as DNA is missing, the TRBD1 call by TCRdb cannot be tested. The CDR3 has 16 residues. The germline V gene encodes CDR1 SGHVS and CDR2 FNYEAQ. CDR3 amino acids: CASSSAITLGAGELFF. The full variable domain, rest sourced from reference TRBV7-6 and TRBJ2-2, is GAGVSQSPRYKVTKRGQDVALRCDPISGHVSLYWYRQALGQGPEFLTYFNYEAQQDKSGLPNDRFSAERPEGSISTLTIQRTEQRDSAMYRCASSSAITLGAGELFFGEGSRLTVL.

This CDR3 is CASSLNQEGSTQYF. The chain joins TRBV7-9 to TRBJ2-3; there is no DNA to check the TCRdb D call of TRBD2. The CDR3 sequence is 14 residues long. CDR1 SEHNR and CDR2 FQNEAQ come from the germline V gene (reference sequence).

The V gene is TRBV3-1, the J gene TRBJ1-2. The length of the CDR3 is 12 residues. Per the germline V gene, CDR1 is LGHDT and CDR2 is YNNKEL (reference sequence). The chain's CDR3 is CASQGGVYGYTF.

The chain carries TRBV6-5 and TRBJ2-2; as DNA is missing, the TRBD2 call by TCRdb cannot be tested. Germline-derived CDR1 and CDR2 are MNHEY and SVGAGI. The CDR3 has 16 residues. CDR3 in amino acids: CASRSIAGVGTGELFF.

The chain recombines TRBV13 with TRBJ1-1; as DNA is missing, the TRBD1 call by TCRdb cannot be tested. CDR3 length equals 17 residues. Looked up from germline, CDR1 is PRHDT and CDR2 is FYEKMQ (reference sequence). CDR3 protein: CASSSILRTSLNTEAFF.

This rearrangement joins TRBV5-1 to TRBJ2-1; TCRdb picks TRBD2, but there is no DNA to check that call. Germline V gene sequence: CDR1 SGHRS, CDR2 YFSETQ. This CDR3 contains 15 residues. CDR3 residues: CASSPRTSGSNEQFF.

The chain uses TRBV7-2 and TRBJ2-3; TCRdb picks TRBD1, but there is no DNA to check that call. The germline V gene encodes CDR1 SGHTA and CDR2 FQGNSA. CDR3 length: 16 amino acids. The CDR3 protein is CASSFPQGLSTDTQYF.

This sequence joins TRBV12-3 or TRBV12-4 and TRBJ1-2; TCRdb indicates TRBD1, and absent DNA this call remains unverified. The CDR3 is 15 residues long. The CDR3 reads CASSLGSTGRPGYTF.